Here is one T cell receptor (beta chain) with its context. The data derive from a study of blood T cell repertoires in COVID-19. Overall study: Specimens from acute and convalescent COVID-19 originated in the United States, Italy and Spain.

V was pared by 4 bases and J by 5 bases, with 9 bases of the junction left unmatched. The CDR3 contains 16 residues. Germline CDR1 and CDR2: SGHTA and FQGTGA. Original processing methods: For nucleated cells, counts were estimated from reference gene primer amplification. Method: immunoSEQ multiplex PCR; TCRdb's copy keeps in-frame clones and lacks some. V and J calls and clone size are copied from that table; D and trimming were computed from the DNA. The sample holds roughly 230,000 clones; 80% to 85% are singletons and the top ten take about 10%. Sequencing used peripheral blood. This chain uses TRBV7-3 with TRBJ2-2, with 8 bases that match TRBD1. The clonotype comes from a woman of 80 years or more with COVID-19, enrolled during active disease. CDR3: CASSSGQGRGTGELFF. The CDR3 DNA follows: TGTGCCAGCAGCTCCGGACAGGGTCGGGGGACCGGGGAGCTGTTTTTT.